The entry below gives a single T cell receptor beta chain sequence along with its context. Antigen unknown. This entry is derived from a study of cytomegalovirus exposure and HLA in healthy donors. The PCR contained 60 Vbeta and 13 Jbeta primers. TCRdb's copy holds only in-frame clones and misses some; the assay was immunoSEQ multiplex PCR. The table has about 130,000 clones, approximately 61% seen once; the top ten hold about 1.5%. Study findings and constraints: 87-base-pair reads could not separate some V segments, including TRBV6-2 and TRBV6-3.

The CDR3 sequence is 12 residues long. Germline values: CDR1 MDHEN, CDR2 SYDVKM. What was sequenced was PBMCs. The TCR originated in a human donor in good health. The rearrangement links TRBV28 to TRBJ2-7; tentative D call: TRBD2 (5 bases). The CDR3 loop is CASSPISGSPKV. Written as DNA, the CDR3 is TGTGCCAGCAGTCCGATCAGCGGCAGCCCTAAGGTC.